These T cell receptor beta chains were read from a single sample in a study of CD8+CD57+ T cells in acquired aplastic anemia. TCRdb used MiXCR to reprocess the reads, holding one entry per CDR3 protein. The profile covers around 200,000 distinct CDR3 sequences, with over 55% appearing a single time and 58% taken by the ten largest. Sequenced sample: sorted CD4+, CD8+, or CD8+CD57+ T cells (not recorded which) from PBMCs. The receptors stem from a human donor with aplastic anemia. The CDR3 runs from the conserved cysteine through the conserved F or W. D genes are given only for firm matches. The size entry is marked missing in some rows and otherwise reads once, few, many or a size class.

V gene	J gene	clone size	D gene	CDR3 protein	CDR3 DNA
TRBV9	TRBJ2-3	-	TRBD2	CASSAVTGGASTDTQYF	TGTGCCAGCAGCGCAGTTACCGGGGGGGCGAGCACAGATACGCAGTATTTT
TRBV7-2	TRBJ2-7	-	-	CASSLAFGRSSYEQYF	TGTGCCAGCAGCTTAGCTTTTGGACGGTCAAGCTACGAGCAGTACTTC
TRBV7-3	TRBJ1-1	-	-	CASSWEMNTEAFF	TGTGCCAGCAGCTGGGAAATGAACACTGAAGCTTTCTTT
TRBV7-9	TRBJ2-7	-	TRBD1	CASSALTGYEQYF	TGTGCCAGCAGTGCCCTGACAGGGTACGAGCAGTACTTC
TRBV20-1	TRBJ1-1	-	-	CSAMRNTEAFF	TGCAGTGCTATGAGGAACACTGAAGCTTTCTTT
TRBV19	TRBJ1-2	-	-	CASSIARDGYTF	TGTGCCAGTAGTATAGCCAGGGATGGCTACACCTTC
TRBV4-1	TRBJ2-7	-	-	CASSQDLGRVDYEQYF	TGTGCCAGCAGCCAAGATCTTGGGCGCGTCGACTACGAGCAGTACTTC
TRBV7-2	TRBJ1-2	-	-	CASSLDLGSYGYTF	TGTGCCAGCAGCTTAGATTTGGGCAGCTATGGCTACACCTTC
TRBV25-1	TRBJ1-5	-	-	CASSEGGPLSWGNQPQHF	TGTGCCAGCAGTGAAGGCGGCCCGCTTTCGTGGGGCAATCAGCCCCAGCATTTT
TRBV5-1	TRBJ1-1	many	-	CASSPGGTEAFF	TGCGCCAGCAGCCCGGGAGGTACTGAAGCTTTCTTT
TRBV9	TRBJ1-4	few	TRBD1	CASSVRQGAREKLFF	TGTGCCAGCAGCGTAAGGCAGGGGGCGCGTGAAAAACTGTTTTTT